This T cell receptor beta chain was identified during a study of T cells in Graves' hyperthyroidism and ophthalmopathy. This clonotype occurred many times. TCR beta CDR3 regions were amplified from RNA. HTBI primers drove first-round RT-PCR of the TCR CDR3. TCRdb re-analysed the multiplex PCR reads in MiXCR, keeping a single row per CDR3 protein. This table holds around 190,000 distinct CDR3 sequences, over 15% found once. Germline CDR1 reads MNHEY; CDR2 reads SMNVEV (reference sequence). The CDR3 is made up of 15 amino acids. V lost 5 bases to trimming and J lost 5 bases, with 18 bases between them. Stability of Graves' hyperthyroidism was defined as absent ophthalmopathy progression within 18 months.

This TCR was sampled from a woman aged 45-65 years with Graves' hyperthyroidism. The sequenced material came from blood. The V and J genes are TRBV27 and TRBJ1-1; TRBD1 is a possible D gene (5 bases). The CDR3 is CASSMYRTPGTEAFF. The CDR3 nucleotides read TGTGCCAGCAGTATGTACAGGACCCCGGGGACTGAAGCTTTCTTT.